The 14 T cell receptor beta chains reported below all come from one sample, sequenced in a study of blood T cell repertoires in COVID-19. Sequencing used immunoSEQ multiplex PCR; TCRdb keeps in-frame clones, though not all of them. This table holds about 150,000 clones, roughly 80% found once. The sample was peripheral blood. The receptors were gathered from a human donor with acute or convalescent COVID-19. The donor label of this sample is uncertain.

The chain is built from TRBV6-4 and TRBJ2-7; 10 bases map to TRBD2. Germline V CDR1 and CDR2: MRHNA, SNTAGT. The V gene end was trimmed by 10 bases and the J gene end by 0 bases; junction bases not matched to a gene: 6. This CDR3 has 14 amino acids. This chain's CDR3 is CAIGTSETSYEQYV. In DNA, the CDR3 is TGTGCCATCGGGACTAGCGAAACCTCCTACGAGCAGTACGTC.

J is TRBJ1-3 and V is TRBV6-2 or TRBV6-3; the D gene is possibly TRBD1 (6 bases). Germline values: CDR1 MNHEY, CDR2 SVGEGT. V dropped 4 bases and J dropped 1 base, with 11 bases sitting between them. The CDR3 spans 15 residues. CDR3 coding DNA: TGTGCCAGCAGTTTTGCGGGGGCTTCTGGAAACACCATATATTTT. Its protein product is CASSFAGASGNTIYF.

V usage is TRBV4-1 and J usage is TRBJ1-4; maybe TRBD1 (5 bases). CDR1 is MGHRA, CDR2 YSYEKL, per germline. The CDR3 is made up of 16 amino acids. V lost 3 bases, J lost 4 bases, and 15 bases lay in between. The chain's CDR3 is CASSQEGQRLNEKLFF. The CDR3 nucleotides are TGCGCCAGCAGCCAGGAGGGGCAGAGACTTAATGAAAAACTGTTTTTT.

The chain joins TRBV2 to TRBJ2-1; 10 nucleotides agree with TRBD1. The CDR3 has 15 amino acids. The J segment lost 4 bases and the V segment lost 6 bases, leaving 6 bases of the junction unmatched. Germline V gene lookup returns CDR1 SNHLY and CDR2 FYNNEI. The CDR3 DNA reads as TGTGCCAGCAGCGCGACAGGGGGCTGGTACAATGAGCAGTTCTTC. The encoded protein is CASSATGGWYNEQFF.

The chain carries TRBV9 and TRBJ1-2, with 8 bases aligning to TRBD1. The length of the CDR3 is 14 residues. Germline assignment: CDR1 SGDLS and CDR2 YYNGEE. V lost 5 bases to trimming and J lost 2 bases; unmatched junction nucleotides: 5. In DNA form, the CDR3 reads TGTGCCAGCAGTCCCAGGACAGGGAACTATGGCTACACCTTC. Translating it yields CASSPRTGNYGYTF.

The V call is TRBV5-1, the J call TRBJ1-4; 9 bases are shared with TRBD1. After removal of 2 bases from V and 8 bases from J, the junction contained 10 bases not matched to a gene. The germline gives CDR1 SGHRS, CDR2 YFSETQ. This CDR3 has 16 amino acids. Here the CDR3 DNA reads TGCGCCAGCAGCTTTTCCTCCGGGACAGGGCGCGAAAAACTGTTTTTT. Encoded protein: CASSFSSGTGREKLFF. Full variable domain (rest looked up from reference TRBV5-1 and TRBJ1-4): KAGVTQTPRYLIKTRGQQVTLSCSPISGHRSVSWYQQTPGQGLQFLFEYFSETQRNKGNFPGRFSGRQFSNSRSEMNVSTLELGDSALYLCASSFSSGTGREKLFFGSGTQLSVL.

V gene TRBV9 combines with J gene TRBJ2-3; D unresolved. This CDR3 has 12 amino acids. Germline V gives CDR1 SGDLS, CDR2 YYNGEE. V lost 3 bases, J lost 3 bases, and 5 bases lay in between. CDR3 in DNA: TGTGCCAGCAGCGCCTTTACAGATACGCAGTATTTT. Protein sequence: CASSAFTDTQYF.

The table lists this clone with a count of one. This chain joins TRBV5-1 and TRBJ1-4, with D tentatively TRBD1 (6 bases). V shed 4 bases and J shed 5 bases, with 15 bases lying between them. In germline, CDR1 is SGHRS, CDR2 YFSETQ. This CDR3 has 15 amino acids. The CDR3 coding sequence is TGCGCCAGCAGCCTGAGGGCGCAGGGGAATGAAAAACTGTTTTTT. Translating it yields CASSLRAQGNEKLFF. The full variable domain, with the rest looked up from reference TRBV5-1 and TRBJ1-4, is KAGVTQTPRYLIKTRGQQVTLSCSPISGHRSVSWYQQTPGQGLQFLFEYFSETQRNKGNFPGRFSGRQFSNSRSEMNVSTLELGDSALYLCASSLRAQGNEKLFFGSGTQLSVL.

The chain links TRBV6-1 to TRBJ2-1; weak D call: TRBD1 (5 bases). Between the trimmed V and J ends, which lost 1 base and 5 bases, there was a span of 24 bases. Germline V gene sequence: CDR1 MNHNS, CDR2 SASEGT. The CDR3 consists of 19 residues. The DNA for the CDR3 is TGTGCCAGCAGTGAAGGAATAGGAGCAGGGAAAATTGGGAACAATGAGCAGTTCTTC. Translation: CASSEGIGAGKIGNNEQFF.

The count of this clone is one. The V and J genes are TRBV5-1 and TRBJ1-4; D is unresolved. Between the trimmed V and J ends, which lost 0 bases and 2 bases, there was a span of 8 bases. This CDR3 is built from 15 residues. The germline V gene encodes CDR1 SGHRS and CDR2 YFSETQ. The CDR3 here is CASSLGRTTNEKLFF. The CDR3 DNA is TGCGCCAGCAGCTTGGGGAGGACGACTAATGAAAAACTGTTTTTT.

The chain combines TRBV6-1 with TRBJ1-1; 7 bases match TRBD1. Looked up from germline, CDR1 is MNHNS and CDR2 is SASEGT. The CDR3 is made up of 14 amino acids. J lost 3 bases, V lost 2 bases, and 3 bases had no gene match. CDR3 region: CASSERQGYTEAFF. As DNA, the CDR3 is TGTGCCAGCAGTGAAAGACAGGGTTACACTGAAGCTTTCTTT.

The rearrangement joins TRBV5-4 to TRBJ1-1, with D hard to call. Germline V gene data show CDR1 as SGHNT and CDR2 as YYREEE (reference sequence). This CDR3 is 13 amino acids long. Trimming shortened V by 3 bases and J by 2 bases, and 8 bases separated the two germline ends. The CDR3 here is CASSWTANTEAFF. The CDR3 DNA sequence: TGTGCCAGCAGCTGGACTGCCAACACTGAAGCTTTCTTT.

V and J are TRBV6-1 and TRBJ1-6; 8 nucleotides align to TRBD1. CDR1 and CDR2 from the germline V gene are MNHNS and SASEGT. Trimming removed 0 bases from V and 7 bases from J; junction bases left unmatched: 5. The CDR3 totals 16 residues. CDR3 loop: CASSEAQGAWNSPLHF. CDR3 in DNA: TGTGCCAGCAGTGAAGCCCAGGGGGCTTGGAATTCACCCCTCCACTTT.

The gene calls are TRBV3-1 (or the pseudogene TRBV3-2) and TRBJ1-6; 8 bases agree with TRBD1. This CDR3 contains 14 residues. CDR1 is LGHDT, CDR2 YNNKEL, per germline (reference sequence). V lost 3 bases and J lost 10; bases outside the gene matches: 5. The CDR3 sequence is CASSQDRDSSPLHF. CDR3 nucleotide sequence: TGTGCCAGCAGCCAGGACAGGGATAGCTCACCCCTCCACTTT.